The source of this T cell receptor (beta chain) is a study of Graves' ophthalmopathy and Graves' hyperthyroidism. RNA transcripts provided the template for amplifying TCR beta CDR3 regions. HTBI-primed RT-PCR formed the first round, and a multiplex PCR formed the second. TCRdb re-derived calls from the multiplex PCR reads in MiXCR, one entry per CDR3 protein. The repertoire has around 1.1 million distinct CDR3 sequences, roughly two fifths of them found once; the top ten carry around 10%. CDR1 and CDR2 (germline): SGHTA, FQGNSA. Unmatched junction bases numbered 3, after V lost 1 base and J lost 9 bases. The CDR3 sequence is 13 residues long. This clonotype appeared a single time. This could be a read error, since a much larger clone is one nucleotide away. Recruitment covered hyperthyroidism patients aged 18 to 65 whose new diagnosis was of under 2 months' duration.

Sequenced input: peripheral blood or thyroid tissue (not recorded which). The chain combines TRBV7-2 with TRBJ2-7, with 10 bases lining up with TRBD2. The receptor comes from an adult man with Graves' hyperthyroidism. The CDR3 region is CASSLVAGGGQYF. The CDR3 coding sequence is TGTGCCAGCAGCTTAGTAGCGGGAGGCGGGCAGTACTTC.